Listed below are T cell receptor delta chains from one sample, sequenced in a study of gamma-delta chains in newborns, infants, children. TCRdb re-processed the reads via CATT. The sample consists of more than 3,500 delta-chain clones, roughly 6.4% of them appearing once. Sequencing input: blood. The receptors stem from a child who was a newborn, infant or young child, either healthy, febrile or measles-vaccinated (not recorded which). CDR3s include the opening cysteine and the closing phenylalanine or tryptophan. The D gene is left open where the match is weak. Clone size is given for some rows only: seen once, a few or many times, or a class if the clone is expanded.

v_gene	abundance	d_gene	j_gene	CDR3aa	CDR3nt
TRDV1	few	NA	TRDJ1	CALGELSYYPSGKLIF	TGTGCTCTTGGGGAACTTTCGTACTACCCCTCGGGTAAACTCATCTTT
TRDV3	few	TRDD3	TRDJ1	CAFSFPGYAPYTDKLIF	TGTGCCTTTAGCTTCCCGGGATACGCCCCGTACACCGATAAACTCATCTTT
TRDV2	NA	TRDD3	TRDJ3	CACDTLLGDSSWDTRQMFF	TGTGCCTGTGACACTTTACTGGGGGATAGCTCCTGGGACACCCGACAGATGTTTTTC
TRDV2	medium-sized	TRDD3	TRDJ3	CACDTVLGVSSWDTRQMFF	TGTGCCTGTGACACCGTACTGGGGGTAAGCTCCTGGGACACCCGACAGATGTTTTTC
TRDV2	few	NA	TRDJ3	CACDTVGEAWDTRQMFF	TGTGCCTGTGACACCGTGGGAGAGGCCTGGGACACCCGACAGATGTTTTTC
TRDV1	few	NA	TRDJ1	CALGGLSAFDDKLIF	TGTGCTCTTGGGGGACTATCGGCCTTTGACGATAAACTCATCTTT
TRDV2	few	TRDD3	TRDJ3	CACDTGGYSSWDTRQMFF	TGTGCCTGTGACACCGGGGGATATAGCTCCTGGGACACCCGACAGATGTTTTTC
TRDV2	NA	TRDD3	TRDJ1	CACAYLGDTYTDKLIF	TGTGCCTGTGCGTACCTGGGGGATACGTACACCGATAAACTCATCTTT
TRDV2	few	TRDD3	TRDJ1	CACDILGDTDTDKLIF	TGTGCCTGTGACATACTGGGGGACACCGACACCGATAAACTCATCTTT
TRDV1	few	TRDD3	TRDJ1	CALGESDLGAMPKLIF	TGTGCTCTTGGGGAAAGTGATCTGGGGGCCATGCCAAAACTCATCTTT
TRDV2	NA	TRDD3	TRDJ3	CACDTVLGETSSWDTRQMFF	TGTGCCTGTGACACCGTACTGGGGGAGACTAGCTCCTGGGACACCCGACAGATGTTTTTC
TRDV2	few	TRDD3	TRDJ3	CACDTGWGILSWGTRQMFF	TGTGCCTGTGACACCGGGTGGGGGATCCTCTCCTGGGGCACCCGACAGATGTTTTTC
TRDV2	NA	TRDD3	TRDJ3	CACGKVLGDNSWDTRQMFF	TGTGCCTGTGGCAAAGTACTGGGGGATAACTCCTGGGACACCCGACAGATGTTTTTC
TRDV2	medium-sized	NA	TRDJ2	CACDFLGVTAQLFF	TGTGCCTGTGACTTCTTGGGGGTGACAGCACAACTCTTCTTT
TRAV29/DV5	NA	TRDD2	TRDJ2	CAARGLPTKWDGERTAQLFF	TGTGCAGCAAGAGGCCTTCCTACAAAATGGGATGGGGAGAGGACAGCACAACTCTTCTTT
TRDV2	few	TRDD3	TRDJ3	CACDTYWGTSSWDTRQMFF	TGTGCCTGTGACACGTACTGGGGGACGAGCTCCTGGGACACCCGACAGATGTTTTTC
TRDV2	NA	NA	TRDJ3	CACDTVSSSWDTRQMFF	TGTGCCTGTGACACTGTGTCAAGCTCCTGGGACACCCGACAGATGTTTTTC
TRDV2	NA	TRDD3	TRDJ3	CACDPITGDQTWDTRQMFF	TGTGCCTGTGACCCAATTACTGGGGACCAGACCTGGGACACCCGACAGATGTTTTTC
TRDV2	few	TRDD3	TRDJ1	CACDTVGIDTDKLIF	TGTGCCTGTGACACCGTGGGGATAGACACCGATAAACTCATCTTT
TRDV2	NA	TRDD3	TRDJ1	CACDTVDGGIRPYTDKLIF	TGTGCCTGTGACACCGTGGACGGGGGGATACGCCCTTACACCGATAAACTCATCTTT
TRDV1	NA	NA	TRDJ1	CALGVTSWGKFYTDKLIF	TGTGCTCTTGGGGTCACTTCCTGGGGAAAGTTCTACACCGATAAACTCATCTTT
TRDV2	few	TRDD3	TRDJ3	CACDTVGDWWDTRQMFF	TGTGCCTGTGACACCGTGGGGGATTGGTGGGACACCCGACAGATGTTTTTC
TRDV2	medium-sized	TRDD3	TRDJ1	CACDYWGIDKLIF	TGTGCCTGTGACTACTGGGGGATCGATAAACTCATCTTT
TRDV2	medium-sized	TRDD3	TRDJ3	CACEYWGSSWDTRQMFF	TGTGCCTGTGAATACTGGGGGAGCTCCTGGGACACCCGACAGATGTTTTTC
TRDV1	few	TRDD3	TRDJ1	CALGETGGSHTDKLIF	TGTGCTCTTGGGGAGACTGGGGGCTCGCACACCGATAAACTCATCTTT
TRDV2	few	TRDD3	TRDJ2	CACDELLGDTDKTAQLFF	TGTGCCTGTGACGAACTTCTGGGGGATACTGATAAGACAGCACAACTCTTCTTT
TRDV2	NA	NA	TRDJ3	CACDTVILSWDTRQTFF	TGTGCCTGTGACACCGTGATACTCTCCTGGGACACCCGACAGACGTTTTTC
TRDV2	few	TRDD3	TRDJ2	CACDTVGGGYALTAQLFF	TGTGCCTGTGACACCGTGGGTGGGGGATACGCTTTGACAGCACAACTCTTCTTT
TRDV1	NA	TRDD3	TRDJ1	CALGDRFPILGDTRKLIF	TGTGCTCTTGGGGACCGATTCCCGATACTGGGGGATACGCGTAAACTCATCTTT
TRDV2	few	NA	TRDJ3	CACDTLTIEWDTRQMFF	TGTGCCTGTGACACCTTAACGATTGAGTGGGACACCCGACAGATGTTTTTC
TRDV2	NA	NA	TRDJ1	CACDGAGAPYTDKLIF	TGTGCCTGTGACGGGGCCGGGGCCCCGTACACCGATAAACTCATCTTT
TRDV2	medium-sized	TRDD3	TRDJ3	CACDPVLGDTSSWDTRQMFF	TGTGCCTGTGACCCGGTACTGGGGGATACGAGCTCCTGGGACACCCGACAGATGTTTTTC
TRDV2	few	TRDD3	TRDJ3	CACDTAGDKAWDTRRMFF	TGTGCCTGTGACACCGCGGGGGATAAAGCCTGGGACACCCGACGGATGTTTTTC
TRDV1	few	NA	TRDJ1	CALGDCTGKTDKLIF	TGTGCTCTTGGGGATTGTACTGGGAAGACTGATAAACTCATCTTT
TRAV29/DV5	NA	NA	TRDJ2	CAASGRVHALTAQLFF	TGTGCAGCAAGCGGGAGGGTCCATGCTTTGACAGCACAACTCTTCTTT
TRDV2	NA	NA	TRDJ3	CACAPLGTGARSWDTRQMFF	TGTGCCTGTGCCCCCCTGGGTACTGGAGCTAGGTCCTGGGACACCCGACAGATGTTTTTC
TRDV2	NA	TRDD3	TRDJ3	CACDNTGGYNSWDTRQMFF	TGTGCCTGTGACAATACTGGGGGATACAACTCCTGGGACACCCGACAGATGTTTTTC
TRDV2	NA	TRDD3	TRDJ3	CACDVLGSSSWDTRQMFF	TGTGCCTGTGACGTACTGGGGTCCAGCTCCTGGGACACCCGACAGATGTTTTTC
TRDV2	few	NA	TRDJ3	CACDMWDLSSWDTRQMFF	TGTGCCTGTGACATGTGGGATCTGAGCTCCTGGGACACCCGACAGATGTTTTTC
TRDV2	medium-sized	TRDD3	TRDJ1	CACDTWGISDKLIF	TGTGCCTGTGACACCTGGGGGATATCCGATAAACTCATCTTT
TRDV2	medium-sized	TRDD3	TRDJ3	CACDVLGDMSWDTRQMFF	TGTGCCTGTGACGTACTGGGGGATATGTCCTGGGACACCCGACAGATGTTTTTC
TRDV2	NA	TRDD3	TRDJ3	CACDTVRGYKFRTWDTRQMFF	TGTGCCTGTGACACCGTGCGGGGATATAAGTTTAGGACCTGGGACACCCGACAGATGTTTTTC
TRDV2	NA	NA	TRDJ3	CACDTVGGSWDTRQMFF	TGTGCCTGTGACACCGTAGGGGGCTCCTGGGACACCCGACAGATGTTTTTC
TRDV3	few	NA	TRDJ3	CAFGGSWDTRQMFF	TGTGCCTTTGGGGGATCCTGGGACACCCGACAGATGTTTTTC
TRDV2	medium-sized	TRDD3	TRDJ2	CACDKVLGDRLLTAQLFF	TGTGCCTGTGACAAAGTACTGGGGGACCGCCTTTTGACAGCACAACTCTTCTTT
TRDV2	NA	TRDD3	TRDJ1	CACDTPLLGDTGKLIF	TGTGCCTGTGACACCCCTTTACTGGGGGATACCGGTAAACTCATCTTT
TRDV2	medium-sized	TRDD3	TRDJ3	CACDTAGGYPWDTRQMFF	TGTGCCTGTGACACCGCTGGGGGATACCCCTGGGACACCCGACAGATGTTTTTC
TRDV1	few	NA	TRDJ1	CALGELMGPAFSHDSPNTDKLIF	TGTGCTCTTGGGGAACTGATGGGACCTGCATTTTCCCACGACAGCCCTAACACCGATAAACTCATCTTT
TRDV2	NA	TRDD3	TRDJ1	CACDTVGGSKDKLIF	TGTGCCTGTGACACCGTTGGGGGATCGAAGGATAAACTCATCTTT
TRDV2	few	TRDD3	TRDJ3	CACDTLLGDSWDTRQMFF	TGTGCCTGTGACACTTTACTGGGGGACTCCTGGGACACCCGACAGATGTTTTTC
TRDV2	NA	TRDD3	TRDJ3	CACDTAGGYVSSWDTRQMFF	TGTGCCTGTGACACCGCTGGGGGATACGTGAGCTCCTGGGACACCCGACAGATGTTTTTC
TRDV2	few	NA	TRDJ1	CACKVKLIF	TGTGCCTGTAAAGTTAAACTCATCTTT
TRDV2	few	NA	TRDJ3	CACDTVRGGPSSWDSRQMFF	TGTGCCTGTGACACCGTTCGAGGGGGACCAAGCTCCTGGGACTCCCGACAGATGTTTTTC
TRDV2	NA	TRDD3	TRDJ3	CACDQILGESSWDTRQMFF	TGTGCCTGTGACCAGATACTGGGGGAAAGCTCCTGGGACACCCGACAGATGTTCTTC
TRDV2	medium-sized	TRDD3	TRDJ3	CACDTVLGEQSWDTRQMFF	TGTGCCTGTGACACCGTACTGGGGGAGCAATCCTGGGACACCCGACAGATGTTTTTC
TRDV2	medium-sized	NA	TRDJ3	CACDTGDPSSWDTRQMFF	TGTGCCTGTGACACCGGGGATCCAAGCTCCTGGGACACCCGACAGATGTTTTTC
TRDV3	few	TRDD3	TRDJ1	CALGLRTGGYANKLIF	TGTGCCCTGGGCCTTAGGACTGGGGGATACGCAAATAAACTCATCTTT
TRDV2	NA	TRDD3	TRDJ3	CACDYWGIQSSWDTRQMFF	TGTGCCTGTGACTACTGGGGGATACAGAGCTCCTGGGACACCCGACAGATGTTTTTC
TRDV1	few	TRDD3	TRDJ1	CALGELKSRLGGYMADKLIF	TGTGCTCTTGGGGAACTAAAATCCCGACTTGGGGGATACATGGCCGATAAACTCATCTTT
TRDV2	NA	TRDD3	TRDJ2	CACDILGDTEKLFF	TGTGCCTGTGACATACTGGGGGACACAGAAAAACTCTTCTTT